This is a list of T cell receptor beta chains from one sample in a study of CD8 T cells in ankylosing spondylitis. TCRdb passed the 5' RACE reads through MiXCR, listing each CDR3 protein once. The data contain approximately 260,000 distinct CDR3 sequences, under 20% of them singletons. The sample consisted of blood, either unsorted or a sorted T cell fraction (not recorded which). These receptors were collected from a male donor with ankylosing spondylitis or in good health (not recorded which). Each CDR3 is given with its conserved first and last residue. Each record gives: CDR3 length, clone size, D gene, V gene, J gene, CDR3 protein, CDR3 DNA. The D gene is left open where the match is weak. Size tells how often a clone was seen (once, few, many) or the class of an expanded clone, and some rows leave it out.

>14|.|TRBD1|TRBV12-3/TRBV12-4|TRBJ2-7
CASSPWTGVYEQYF
TGTGCCAGCAGTCCCTGGACAGGGGTTTACGAGCAGTACTTC
>16|.|.|TRBV9|TRBJ2-3
CASSVGGVPRTDTQYF
TGTGCCAGCAGCGTAGGGGGGGTCCCCCGCACAGATACGCAGTATTTT
>14|few|TRBD2|TRBV29-1|TRBJ2-7
CSVETGGGSYEQYF
TGCAGCGTTGAGACCGGCGGGGGTTCCTACGAGCAGTACTTC
>12|few|TRBD1|TRBV5-1|TRBJ2-7
CASSDQGVEQYF
TGCGCCAGCAGCGACCAGGGGGTCGAGCAGTACTTC
>14|.|.|TRBV27|TRBJ2-7
CASSIRGPSYEQYF
TGTGCCAGCAGTATCAGGGGTCCCTCCTACGAGCAGTACTTC
>14|few|.|TRBV7-9|TRBJ2-7
CASSFNELFYEQYF
TGTGCCAGCAGCTTTAATGAGTTGTTCTACGAGCAGTACTTC
>16|.|TRBD2|TRBV4-1|TRBJ2-3
CASSLRTSRVTDTQYF
TGCGCCAGCAGCCTCCGGACTAGCCGGGTCACAGATACGCAGTATTTT
>17|many|TRBD2|TRBV6-1|TRBJ2-3
CASSEWVLAGPTDTQYF
TGTGCCAGCAGTGAATGGGTCCTAGCGGGGCCCACAGATACGCAGTATTTT
>12|few|.|TRBV6-2/TRBV6-3|TRBJ2-4
CASSYVGGAAYF
TGTGCCAGCAGTTACGTCGGGGGAGCGGCGTACTTC
>16|.|TRBD1|TRBV5-1|TRBJ2-1
CASSGTGVGSYNEQFF
TGCGCCAGCAGCGGTACAGGGGTGGGCTCCTACAATGAGCAGTTCTTC
>14|few|TRBD1|TRBV11-3|TRBJ2-7
CASSSRDSPYEQYF
TGTGCCAGCAGCTCCCGGGACAGCCCCTACGAGCAGTACTTC
>15|.|TRBD2|TRBV4-1|TRBJ2-5
CASSPRLAGPVAQYF
TGCGCCAGCAGCCCGAGACTAGCGGGACCTGTGGCCCAGTACTTC
>15|few|TRBD2|TRBV29-1|TRBJ2-2
CSVGLGTTNTGELFF
TGCAGCGTTGGACTCGGGACTACTAACACCGGGGAGCTGTTTTTT
>12|.|.|TRBV6-5|TRBJ2-1
CASSFYWTEQFF
TGTGCCAGCAGTTTCTACTGGACTGAGCAGTTCTTC
>16|few|TRBD2|TRBV20-1|TRBJ2-7
CSARDLLAGGLYEQYF
TGCAGTGCTAGAGATCTTCTAGCGGGAGGCCTCTACGAGCAGTACTTC
>14|few|TRBD2|TRBV4-1|TRBJ2-1
CASNIAGGGDEQFF
TGCGCCAGCAACATAGCGGGAGGGGGGGATGAGCAGTTCTTC
>16|many|.|TRBV29-1|TRBJ1-1
CSVSTFGGDWNTEAFF
TGCAGCGTCTCGACTTTTGGAGGGGATTGGAACACTGAAGCTTTCTTT
>15|few|TRBD1|TRBV7-9|TRBJ1-4
CASSLDRGVVEKLFF
TGTGCCAGCAGCTTAGACAGGGGCGTCGTGGAAAAACTGTTTTTT
>13|.|.|TRBV11-2|TRBJ2-7
CASSLEQDYEQYF
TGTGCCAGCAGCCTAGAACAGGACTACGAGCAGTACTTC
>17|.|TRBD2|TRBV4-3|TRBJ2-1
CASSQDRTSGTGSEQFF
TGCGCCAGCAGCCAAGATCGGACTAGCGGGACAGGAAGTGAGCAGTTCTTC
>12|many|.|TRBV5-1|TRBJ2-7
CASSLPGQEQYF
TGCGCCAGCAGCTTGCCAGGTCAGGAGCAGTACTTC
>13|few|.|TRBV6-5|TRBJ2-7
CASSYSQDYEQYF
TGTGCCAGCAGTTACTCACAGGACTACGAGCAGTACTTC
>17|.|TRBD1|TRBV15|TRBJ1-3
CATSRRDRETSGNTIYF
TGTGCCACCAGCAGACGGGACAGGGAAACCTCTGGAAACACCATATATTTT
>12|.|.|TRBV29-1|TRBJ1-2
CSVEVGATGYTF
TGCAGCGTTGAGGTAGGGGCTACTGGCTACACCTTC
>15|few|TRBD1|TRBV27|TRBJ1-2
CASTQGTGGGYGYTF
TGTGCCAGCACCCAAGGGACAGGGGGCGGCTATGGCTACACCTTC
>15|many|.|TRBV4-2|TRBJ2-2
CASSQDRGGTGELFF
TGTGCCAGCAGCCAAGACAGGGGTGGCACCGGGGAGCTGTTTTTT
>14|few|TRBD1|TRBV12-3/TRBV12-4|TRBJ2-5
CASSSHRGEETQYF
TGTGCCAGCAGTTCCCACAGGGGGGAAGAGACCCAGTACTTC
>13|few|.|TRBV5-1|TRBJ1-1
CASSLTGYPEAFF
TGCGCCAGCAGCTTAACAGGGTACCCTGAAGCTTTCTTT
>16|many|.|TRBV4-3|TRBJ2-6
CASSQVEGSGANVLTF
TGCGCCAGCAGCCAAGTGGAGGGCTCTGGGGCCAACGTCCTGACTTTC
>13|many|.|TRBV5-6|TRBJ2-2
CASSLGGSGELFF
TGTGCTAGCAGCCTCGGTGGGTCCGGGGAGCTGTTTTTT
>13|few|.|TRBV6-1|TRBJ2-7
CATRPGNYYEQYF
TGTGCCACCCGACCAGGGAACTACTACGAGCAGTACTTC
>13|few|.|TRBV12-3/TRBV12-4|TRBJ2-5
CASSLGTVETQYF
TGTGCCAGCAGTTTAGGGACAGTTGAGACCCAGTACTTC
>15|few|.|TRBV11-2|TRBJ2-1
CASSHEKGAYNEQFF
TGTGCCAGCAGCCACGAAAAAGGGGCTTACAATGAGCAGTTCTTC
>19|few|.|TRBV24-1|TRBJ2-5
CATSDLSPVEAEVGETQYF
TGTGCCACCAGTGATTTGTCCCCTGTGGAGGCGGAGGTGGGAGAGACCCAGTACTTC
>17|.|TRBD2|TRBV5-1|TRBJ2-1
CASSSRTSGWLSNEQFF
TGCGCCAGCAGCTCAAGGACTAGCGGGTGGCTGAGCAATGAGCAGTTCTTC
>15|.|.|TRBV6-5|TRBJ2-1
CASSYSVPGGNEQFF
TGTGCCAGCAGTTACTCAGTCCCCGGTGGGAATGAGCAGTTCTTC
>16|.|.|TRBV6-1|TRBJ2-2
CASSEMVGQNTGELFF
TGTGCCAGCAGTGAAATGGTGGGACAAAACACCGGGGAGCTGTTTTTT
>14|few|.|TRBV4-3|TRBJ2-3
CASSHVGDTDTQYF
TGCGCCAGCAGCCACGTCGGGGACACAGATACGCAGTATTTT